This is a list of T cell receptor beta chains from one sample in a study of cytomegalovirus exposure and HLA in healthy donors. Generated by immunoSEQ multiplex PCR, the TCRdb table keeps only in-frame clones and is missing some. The sample has about 150,000 clones; 80% to 95% are singletons. Specimen: PBMCs. The receptors stem from a man between 18 and 29 years old in good health and CMV-seronegative. Both conserved end residues are part of each CDR3. The D gene is left open where the match is weak.

D gene: .
J gene: TRBJ1-2
V gene: TRBV5-6
CDR3 protein: CASSFQGYGYTF

D gene: .
J gene: TRBJ1-1
V gene: TRBV5-1
CDR3 protein: CASSSAGFTEAFF

D gene: TRBD1
J gene: TRBJ1-4
V gene: TRBV5-4
CDR3 protein: CASSLAGQGNEKLFF

D gene: .
J gene: TRBJ2-4
V gene: TRBV7-2
CDR3 protein: CASSLCPGCGKNIQYF

D gene: TRBD1
J gene: TRBJ1-2
V gene: TRBV29-1
CDR3 protein: CSIQGVVYGYTF

D gene: .
J gene: TRBJ1-5
V gene: TRBV10-2
CDR3 protein: CASSDSLNQPQHF

D gene: TRBD2
J gene: TRBJ2-1
V gene: TRBV11-2
CDR3 protein: CASSLVMGSGGAFEQFF

D gene: .
J gene: TRBJ1-2
V gene: TRBV7-2
CDR3 protein: CASSPRLPVYGYTF

D gene: .
J gene: TRBJ2-3
V gene: TRBV19
CDR3 protein: CASSFGQTDTQYF

D gene: .
J gene: TRBJ1-1
V gene: TRBV7-2
CDR3 protein: CASSFQGRDTEAFF

D gene: TRBD1
J gene: TRBJ1-2
V gene: TRBV5-8
CDR3 protein: CASRTGDRGSYGYTF

D gene: .
J gene: TRBJ1-3
V gene: TRBV9
CDR3 protein: CASSPGRGNTIYF

D gene: .
J gene: TRBJ1-4
V gene: TRBV27
CDR3 protein: CASSLQGRNEKLFF

D gene: TRBD2
J gene: TRBJ2-1
V gene: TRBV28
CDR3 protein: CASSSVAGGKNEQFF

D gene: .
J gene: TRBJ1-3
V gene: TRBV11-3
CDR3 protein: CASSFSGPQGSGNTIYF

D gene: TRBD1
J gene: TRBJ1-5
V gene: TRBV5-6
CDR3 protein: CASSERQGPNQPQHF

D gene: .
J gene: TRBJ1-6
V gene: TRBV18
CDR3 protein: CASSPGGGIPLHF

D gene: .
J gene: TRBJ2-7
V gene: TRBV30
CDR3 protein: CAWSNLLGDEQYF